The sample holds a few counts of the clone carrying this T cell receptor beta chain. Its antigen remains unidentified. This sample stems from a study of CD8 T cells in ankylosing spondylitis. Study outcomes and limitations: Typical of ankylosing spondylitis blood, it appeared, was a TCR beta motif of roughly eight highly homologous variants.

TCRdb analysed the 5' RACE reads with MiXCR anew, one entry per CDR3 protein. The sample contains 800,000 to 900,000 distinct CDR3 sequences, roughly 12% of which appear only once. V lost 6 bases and J lost 12, with 18 bases in between. This CDR3 is 13 amino acids long. Sequences were obtained from blood, either unsorted or a sorted T cell fraction (not recorded which). The gene calls are TRBV12-3 or TRBV12-4 and TRBJ2-1, with D unclear. This TCR derives from a male donor with ankylosing spondylitis. The CDR3 DNA reads TGTGCCAGCAGGGCCGGGCCCGCTTTAGGGCAGTTCTTC. This translates into CASRAGPALGQFF.